This passage covers 17 T cell receptor beta chains from one sample sequenced in a study of blood T cell repertoires in COVID-19. Assay used: immunoSEQ multiplex PCR; TCRdb lists only in-frame clones, some missing. The sample comprises just under 250,000 clones, approximately 84% of which are singletons, and 2.5% to 3.5% rests with the top ten. Material for sequencing was peripheral blood. Receptor source: a woman under 40 who had recovered from COVID-19.

This clone was detected only once. The chain carries TRBV9 and TRBJ1-1; D not certain. The CDR3 runs 13 residues. Germline-derived CDR1 and CDR2 are SGDLS and YYNGEE. V was trimmed by 2 bases and J by 1 base, leaving 6 bases between them. In DNA form, the CDR3 reads TGTGCCAGCAGCGTTCAGGAGAACACTGAAGCTTTCTTT. Residues: CASSVQENTEAFF.

This sequence joins TRBV7-2 and TRBJ2-3, with 8 bases fitting TRBD2. CDR1 is SGHTA, CDR2 FQGNSA, per germline. The V segment lost 0 bases and the J segment 4 bases; nucleotides outside the gene matches: 9. The CDR3 is 17 residues long. CDR3 sequence (DNA): TGTGCCAGCAGCTTAGCTCTCACGGGGGGGTATGCAGATACGCAGTATTTT. It yields the protein CASSLALTGGYADTQYF.

This sequence joins TRBV7-6 and TRBJ2-2, with a weak D call TRBD1 (6 bases). The length of the CDR3 is 15 residues. V shed 1 base and J shed 7 bases, with 13 bases lying between them. CDR1 SGHVS and CDR2 FNYEAQ come from the germline V gene. The CDR3 protein is CASSLGRQAIGELFF. DNA of the CDR3: TGTGCCAGCAGCTTAGGCAGACAGGCGATCGGGGAGCTGTTTTTT.

The chain couples TRBV15 to TRBJ2-1, with TRBD2 matching 8 bases. CDR1 is LNHNV and CDR2 is YYDKDF in the germline V gene (reference sequence). This CDR3 comprises 15 residues. V was pared by 0 bases and J by 4 bases, with 2 bases of the junction left unmatched. This chain's CDR3 is CATSRDIAGYNEQFF. Written as DNA, the CDR3 is TGTGCCACCAGCAGAGATATAGCGGGGTACAATGAGCAGTTCTTC.

This clone was counted only a few times. This chain joins TRBV7-9 and TRBJ1-6, with TRBD1 as a possible D gene (5 bases). This CDR3 has 16 amino acids. From germline, CDR1 is SEHNR and CDR2 FQNEAQ (reference sequence). The ends were cut back, 5 bases at V and 9 bases at J, with 20 bases in the middle. CDR3 region: CASSPPGSESGSPLHF. The CDR3 region has the DNA TGTGCCAGCAGCCCCCCAGGGTCCGAATCGGGTTCACCCCTCCACTTT.

The V call is TRBV19, the J call TRBJ2-2, with D uncertain. Germline V CDR1 and CDR2: LNHDA, SQIVND (reference sequence). V gave up 10 bases and J gave up 5 bases, with 11 bases separating them. This CDR3 comprises 12 residues. The CDR3 sequence: CATRSETGELFF. The CDR3 bases are TGTGCCACCCGGTCCGAGACCGGGGAGCTGTTTTTT.

V usage is TRBV4-1 and J usage is TRBJ2-1; 10 bases map to TRBD2. CDR3 size: 15 residues. Germline lookup yields CDR1 MGHRA and CDR2 YSYEKL. Trimming removed 0 bases from V and 8 bases from J; junction bases left unmatched: 4. The CDR3 sequence: CASSQELAGIDEQFF. For the CDR3, the DNA is TGCGCCAGCAGCCAAGAACTAGCGGGGATCGATGAGCAGTTCTTC.

This chain connects TRBV2 to TRBJ2-7; 9 bases fit TRBD1. The length of the CDR3 is 14 residues. The germline gives CDR1 SNHLY, CDR2 FYNNEI. V trimming: 4 bases; J trimming: 5 bases; junction bases outside the gene matches: 6. The CDR3 loop reads CASSVGQGLDEQYF. The DNA of the CDR3 is TGTGCCAGCAGTGTGGGACAGGGCCTCGACGAGCAGTACTTC. Full variable domain (remainder filled in from reference TRBV2 and TRBJ2-7): EPEVTQTPSHQVTQMGQEVILRCVPISNHLYFYWYRQILGQKVEFLVSFYNNEISEKSEIFDDQFSVERPDGSNFTLKIRSTKLEDSAMYFCASSVGQGLDEQYFGPGTRLTVT.

V and J are TRBV29-1 and TRBJ2-3, with TRBD2 identical over 11 bases. V was pared by 5 bases and J by 2 bases, with 6 bases of the junction left unmatched. Germline V lookup: CDR1 SQVTM, CDR2 ANQGSEA. This CDR3 has 15 amino acids. This CDR3 reads CSVLGLAGNTDTQYF. Written as DNA, the CDR3 is TGCAGCGTTCTCGGACTAGCGGGTAACACAGATACGCAGTATTTT.

The J gene is TRBJ1-5, the V gene TRBV10-3, with D possibly being TRBD1 (5 bases). Germline CDR1 reads ENHRY; CDR2 reads SYGVKD. There are 14 residues in the CDR3. The CDR3 region has the DNA TGTGCTTCAGGGCTGGACAATAGCAATCAGCCCCAGCATTTT. It is translated as CASGLDNSNQPQHF.

The chain has TRBV10-3 and TRBJ1-4; D unresolved. V shed 3 bases and J shed 3 bases, with 11 bases lying between them. Looked up from germline, CDR1 is ENHRY and CDR2 is SYGVKD. The CDR3 has 15 residues. CDR3 protein: CAISDGRNANEKLFF. The CDR3 coding sequence is TGTGCCATCAGTGACGGGAGGAATGCTAATGAAAAACTGTTTTTT.

The chain links TRBV6-6 to TRBJ1-1, with 8 bases aligning to TRBD1. J lost 3 bases, V lost 5 bases, and 2 bases had no gene match. Per germline, CDR1 MNHNY and CDR2 SVGAGI (reference sequence). This CDR3 contains 13 residues. CDR3 bases: TGTGCCAGCAGTGAGACAGGGGACACTGAAGCTTTCTTT. Its translation is CASSETGDTEAFF.

This chain joins TRBV6-5 and TRBJ2-7; TRBD2 is a possible D gene (7 bases). The CDR3 sequence is 15 residues long. With 9 bases removed from V and 3 bases from J, the gap between germline ends came to 21 bases. Germline CDR1 reads MNHEY; CDR2 reads SVGAGI. CDR3 sequence reads: CASSGGQGIGYEQYF. CDR3 sequence (DNA): TGTGCCAGTTCGGGGGGCCAGGGGATCGGCTACGAGCAGTACTTC.

V usage is TRBV5-1 and J usage is TRBJ1-1; D may be TRBD1 (6 bases). Trimming pared 1 base from V and 4 bases from J, leaving 26 bases between. Germline V gives CDR1 SGHRS, CDR2 YFSETQ. The CDR3 loop spans 19 amino acids. The CDR3 here is CASSLFSKRTDTYPTEAFF. In DNA form, the CDR3 reads TGCGCCAGCAGCTTGTTCTCTAAAAGGACAGACACCTACCCCACTGAAGCTTTCTTT.

The V call is TRBV5-1, the J call TRBJ2-5; D is perhaps TRBD1 (6 bases). V was pared by 1 base and J by 3 bases, with 7 bases between. The CDR3 has 13 amino acids. Germline CDR1 is SGHRS and CDR2 is YFSETQ. The CDR3 DNA reads as TGCGCCAGCAGCTTGAAGGGGGAAGAGACCCAGTACTTC. It is translated as CASSLKGEETQYF.

V gene TRBV18 combines with J gene TRBJ2-7; D remains ambiguous. Trimming removed 4 bases at V and 4 bases at J, with 8 bases between. CDR1 and CDR2 from the germline V gene are KGHSH and LQKENI. CDR3 length: 12 residues. The CDR3 sequence: CASSLQIYEQYF. CDR3 bases: TGTGCCAGCTCACTCCAGATTTACGAGCAGTACTTC.

The chain links TRBV29-1 to TRBJ2-7; 8 bases are a match to TRBD2. The CDR3 is made up of 15 amino acids. Germline CDR1 SQVTM, CDR2 ANQGSEA. V lost 4 bases and J lost 1; bases outside the gene matches: 9. The CDR3 reads CSVVGSGGPSYEQYF. The CDR3 DNA is TGCAGCGTTGTGGGCTCGGGGGGGCCGTCCTACGAGCAGTACTTC.